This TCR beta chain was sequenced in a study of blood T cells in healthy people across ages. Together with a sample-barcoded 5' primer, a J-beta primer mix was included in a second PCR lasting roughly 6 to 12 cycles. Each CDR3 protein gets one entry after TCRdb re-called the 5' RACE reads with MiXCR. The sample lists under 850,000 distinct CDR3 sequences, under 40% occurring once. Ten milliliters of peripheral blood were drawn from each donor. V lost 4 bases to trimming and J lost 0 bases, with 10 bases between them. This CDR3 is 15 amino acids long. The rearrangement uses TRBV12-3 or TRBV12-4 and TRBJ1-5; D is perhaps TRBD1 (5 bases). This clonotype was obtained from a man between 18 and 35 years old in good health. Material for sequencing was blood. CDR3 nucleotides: TGTGCCAGCAGTTCCCCCGACAGTAGCAATCAGCCCCAGCATTTT. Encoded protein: CASSSPDSSNQPQHF.